This T cell receptor (beta chain) appears in the sequencing data of a study of control samples from healthy donors and cancer patients. TCRdb keeps only in-frame clones here, not all; method: immunoSEQ multiplex PCR. The table has fewer than 70,000 clones, 94% seen once; the top ten hold 3.5% to 4.5%. Germline values: CDR1 KGHDR, CDR2 SFDVKD. V was pared by 1 base and J by 14 bases, with 6 bases of the junction left unmatched. The CDR3 sequence is 13 residues long. Sequences were obtained from blood. This rearrangement joins TRBV24-1 to TRBJ2-1, with TRBD1 identical over 8 bases. This TCR came from a man aged 25 to 40 in good health. CDR3 in DNA: TGTGCCACCAGTGATTTTGTAGGACAGGGAAAGTTCTTC. Its protein product is CATSDFVGQGKFF.